The clone carrying this TCR beta chain was counted only a few times. Combining a sample-barcoded 5' primer with a J-beta primer mix, a second PCR ran for about 7 to 11 cycles. One entry per CDR3 protein, called by TCRdb with MiXCR from the 5' RACE reads. The sample yields under 700,000 distinct CDR3 sequences, around 24% seen once. Germline assignment: CDR1 SGHTA and CDR2 FQGNSA. There are 14 residues in the CDR3. J was trimmed by 1 base and V by 6 bases; bases with no gene match: 5. The sample comes from a study of blood T cells in healthy people across ages. The sample was also linked to a second study, of T cells of mothers and their children.

The sequenced sample consisted of blood. The receptor was isolated from a boy aged 5-17 years in good health. The chain carries TRBV7-2 and TRBJ2-5; 7 nucleotides line up with TRBD1. The CDR3 reads CASSPNRGQETQYF. DNA of the CDR3: TGTGCCAGCAGTCCGAACAGGGGCCAAGAGACCCAGTACTTC. The complete variable domain, with remaining parts taken from reference TRBV7-2 and TRBJ2-5, reads GAGVSQSPSNKVTEKGKDVELRCDPISGHTALYWYRQSLGQGLEFLIYFQGNSAPDKSGLPSDRFSAERTGGSVSTLTIQRTQQEDSAVYLCASSPNRGQETQYFGPGTRLLVL.